This T cell receptor (beta chain) was sequenced during a study of PD-L1 blockade in urothelial cancer. Study-wide background: The analyses of blood took place 3 weeks (second dose) and 6 weeks after treatment start.

Only in-frame clones appear in the TCRdb table, and some are missing; sequencing was by immunoSEQ multiplex PCR. The data contain about 22,000 clones, approximately 89% of them singletons. Time point denoted: peripheral blood 6 weeks after treatment start. The patients had locally advanced or metastatic urothelial carcinoma. Pretreatment sampling and on-treatment sampling together yielded between 1 and 8 samples for each patient. This CDR3 has 17 amino acids. V trimming: 5 bases; J trimming: 3 bases; junction bases outside the gene matches: 11. The V gene's germline CDR1 is LNHDA and CDR2 SQIVND (reference sequence).

The source material was PBMCs, sampled around atezolizumab (anti-PD-L1) treatment. The TCR originated in a woman aged 60-70 years with urothelial cancer. The chain has TRBV19 and TRBJ1-5; 9 bases are shared with TRBD1. The CDR3 nucleotides are TGTGCCAGTAGTCGGCACAGGGGGCTCGGCGACAATCAGCCCCAGCATTTT. Translated, it gives CASSRHRGLGDNQPQHF.